One sample yielded the 2 T cell receptor beta chains listed below, sequenced in a study of cytomegalovirus exposure and HLA in healthy donors. Produced via immunoSEQ multiplex PCR; TCRdb's table is partial and in-frame only. The repertoire holds 180,000 or so clones, with around nine tenths as singletons. Sequences were obtained from PBMCs. These receptors all come from a man younger than 35 in good health and CMV-seropositive.

This clone was seen just once. V usage is TRBV5-5 and J usage is TRBJ1-6; 7 positions match TRBD1. There are 16 residues in the CDR3. Germline V CDR1 and CDR2: SGHKS, YYEKEE (reference sequence). Trimming removed 2 bases from V and 4 bases from J; junction bases left unmatched: 6. The DNA of the CDR3 is TGTGCCAGCAGCTTTGGGGCAGGGGGATATAATTCACCCCTCCACTTT. Translating gives CASSFGAGGYNSPLHF.

V is TRBV2 and J is TRBJ1-5, with a weak D call TRBD1 (5 bases). The CDR3 contains 15 residues. With 6 bases removed from V and 2 bases from J, the gap between germline ends came to 14 bases. Germline loops: CDR1 SNHLY, CDR2 FYNNEI. The CDR3 nucleotides read TGTGCCAGCAGACTACAGGACATACGCAATCAGCCCCAGCATTTT. Amino acids: CASRLQDIRNQPQHF.